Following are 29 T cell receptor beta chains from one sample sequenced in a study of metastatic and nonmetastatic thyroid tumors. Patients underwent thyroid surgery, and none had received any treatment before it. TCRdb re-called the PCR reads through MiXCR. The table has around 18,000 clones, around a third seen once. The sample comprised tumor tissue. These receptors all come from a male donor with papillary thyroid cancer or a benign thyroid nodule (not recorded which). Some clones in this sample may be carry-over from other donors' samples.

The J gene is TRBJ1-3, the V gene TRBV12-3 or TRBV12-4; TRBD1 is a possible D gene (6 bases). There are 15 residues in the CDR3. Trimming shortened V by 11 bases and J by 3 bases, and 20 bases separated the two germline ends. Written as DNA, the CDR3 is TGTGCCTGCGGGGACGGGGGGCGCCTTGGAAACACCATATATTTT. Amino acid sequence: CACGDGGRLGNTIYF.

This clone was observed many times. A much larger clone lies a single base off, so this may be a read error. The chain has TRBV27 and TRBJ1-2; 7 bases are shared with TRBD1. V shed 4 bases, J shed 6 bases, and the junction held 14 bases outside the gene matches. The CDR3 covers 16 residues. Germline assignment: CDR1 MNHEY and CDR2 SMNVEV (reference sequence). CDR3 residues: CASSSQRTGHRDGYTF. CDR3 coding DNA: TGTGCCAGCAGTTCCCAGCGGACAGGCCATAGGGATGGCTACACCTTC.

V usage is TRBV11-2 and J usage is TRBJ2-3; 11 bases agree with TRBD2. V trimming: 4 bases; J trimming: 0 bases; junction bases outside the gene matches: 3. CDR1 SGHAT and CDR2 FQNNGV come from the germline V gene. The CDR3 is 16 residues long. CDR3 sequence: CASSSRLAGSTDTQYF. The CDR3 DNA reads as TGTGCCAGCAGCTCCCGACTAGCGGGGAGCACAGATACGCAGTATTTT.

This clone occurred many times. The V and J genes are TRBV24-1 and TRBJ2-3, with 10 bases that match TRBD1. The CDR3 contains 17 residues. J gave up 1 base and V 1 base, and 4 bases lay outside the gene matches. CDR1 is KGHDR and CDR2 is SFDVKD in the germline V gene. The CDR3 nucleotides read TGTGCCACCAGTGATTTTAGGGGGACAGGGGGCACAGATACGCAGTATTTT. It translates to CATSDFRGTGGTDTQYF.

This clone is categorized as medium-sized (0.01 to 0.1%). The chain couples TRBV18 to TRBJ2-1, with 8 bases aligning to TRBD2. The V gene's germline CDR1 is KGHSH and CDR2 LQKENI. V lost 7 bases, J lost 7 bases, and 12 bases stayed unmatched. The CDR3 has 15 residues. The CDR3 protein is CASYAGGAGVNEQFF. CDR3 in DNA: TGTGCCAGCTACGCCGGGGGAGCGGGAGTTAATGAGCAGTTCTTC.

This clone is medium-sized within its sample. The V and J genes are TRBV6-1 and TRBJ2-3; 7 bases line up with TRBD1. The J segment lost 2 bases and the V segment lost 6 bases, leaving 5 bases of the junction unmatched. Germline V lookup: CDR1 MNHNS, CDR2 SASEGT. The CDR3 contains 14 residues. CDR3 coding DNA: TGTGCCAGCAGCGAGGGACAGTTCACAGATACGCAGTATTTT. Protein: CASSEGQFTDTQYF.

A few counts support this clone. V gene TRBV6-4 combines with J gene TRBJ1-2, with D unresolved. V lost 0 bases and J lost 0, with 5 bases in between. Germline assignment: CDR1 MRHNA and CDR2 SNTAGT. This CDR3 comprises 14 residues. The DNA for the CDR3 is TGTGCCAGCAGTGACTCCAGCTCTAACTATGGCTACACCTTC. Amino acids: CASSDSSSNYGYTF.

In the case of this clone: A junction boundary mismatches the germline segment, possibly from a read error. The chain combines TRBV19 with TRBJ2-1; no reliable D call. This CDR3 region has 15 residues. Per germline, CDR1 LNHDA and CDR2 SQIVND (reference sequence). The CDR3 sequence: CASSIVRLAYNQQFF. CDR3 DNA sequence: TGTGCCAGCAGTATAGTTAGGCTGGCCTACAATCAGCAGTTCTTC.

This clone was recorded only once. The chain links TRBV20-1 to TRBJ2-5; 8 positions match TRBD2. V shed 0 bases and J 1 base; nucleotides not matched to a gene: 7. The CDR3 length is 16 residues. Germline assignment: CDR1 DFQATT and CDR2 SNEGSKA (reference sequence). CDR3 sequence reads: CSARDGILAVQETQYF. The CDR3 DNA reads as TGCAGTGCTAGAGATGGTATACTAGCGGTCCAAGAGACCCAGTACTTC.

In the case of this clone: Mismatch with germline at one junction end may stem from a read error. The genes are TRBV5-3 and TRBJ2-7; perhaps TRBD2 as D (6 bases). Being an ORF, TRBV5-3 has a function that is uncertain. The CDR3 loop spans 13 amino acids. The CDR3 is CASSQGSGDEQYF. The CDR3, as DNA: TGCGCCAGCAGCCAAGGGTCGGGGGACGAGCAGTACTTC.

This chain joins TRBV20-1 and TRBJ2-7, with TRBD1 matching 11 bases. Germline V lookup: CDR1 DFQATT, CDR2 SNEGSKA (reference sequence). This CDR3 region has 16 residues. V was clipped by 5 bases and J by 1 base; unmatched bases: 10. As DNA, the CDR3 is TGCAGTGCTCCACAACCGGGACAGGGGGATTCCTACGAGCAGTACTTC. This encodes CSAPQPGQGDSYEQYF.

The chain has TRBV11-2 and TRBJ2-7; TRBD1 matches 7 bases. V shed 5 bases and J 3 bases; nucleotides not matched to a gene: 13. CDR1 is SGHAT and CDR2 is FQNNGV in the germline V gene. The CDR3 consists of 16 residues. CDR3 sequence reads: CASSSRKGQALYEQYF. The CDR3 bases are TGTGCCAGCAGCAGTAGGAAAGGACAGGCACTCTACGAGCAGTACTTC. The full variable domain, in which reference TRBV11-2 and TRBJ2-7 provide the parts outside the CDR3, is EAGVAQSPRYKIIEKRQSVAFWCNPISGHATLYWYQQILGQGPKLLIQFQNNGVVDDSQLPKDRFSAERLKGVDSTLKIQPAKLEDSAVYLCASSSRKGQALYEQYFGPGTRLTVT.

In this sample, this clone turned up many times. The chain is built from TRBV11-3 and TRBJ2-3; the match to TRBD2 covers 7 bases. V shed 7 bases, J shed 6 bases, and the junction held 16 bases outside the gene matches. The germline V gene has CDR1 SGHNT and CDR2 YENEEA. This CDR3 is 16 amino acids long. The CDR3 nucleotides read TGTGCCAGCATCGAGGGGAGGGTGGGGAGTGGGGATACGCAGTATTTT. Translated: CASIEGRVGSGDTQYF.

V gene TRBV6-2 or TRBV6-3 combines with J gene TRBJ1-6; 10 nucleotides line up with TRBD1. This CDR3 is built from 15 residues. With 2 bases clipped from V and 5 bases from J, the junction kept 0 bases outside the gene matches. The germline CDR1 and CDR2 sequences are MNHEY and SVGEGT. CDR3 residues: CASSYGTGDNSPLHF. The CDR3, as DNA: TGTGCCAGCAGTTACGGGACAGGGGATAATTCACCCCTCCACTTT.

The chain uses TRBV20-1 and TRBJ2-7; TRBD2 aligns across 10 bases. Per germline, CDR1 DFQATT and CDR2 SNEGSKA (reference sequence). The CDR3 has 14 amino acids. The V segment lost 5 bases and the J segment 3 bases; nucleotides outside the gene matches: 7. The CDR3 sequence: CSADLAGDFYEQYF. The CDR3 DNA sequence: TGCAGTGCTGACCTAGCGGGAGATTTCTACGAGCAGTACTTC.

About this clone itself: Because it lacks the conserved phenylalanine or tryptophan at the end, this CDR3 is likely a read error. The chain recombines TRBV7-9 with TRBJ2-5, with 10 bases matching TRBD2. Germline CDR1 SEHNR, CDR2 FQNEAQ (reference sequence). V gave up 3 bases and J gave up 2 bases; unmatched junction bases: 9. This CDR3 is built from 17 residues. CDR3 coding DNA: TGTGCCAGCAGCTTCCCAGGACTAGCGGTGGGACAAGAGACCCAGTACTGC. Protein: CASSFPGLAVGQETQYC.

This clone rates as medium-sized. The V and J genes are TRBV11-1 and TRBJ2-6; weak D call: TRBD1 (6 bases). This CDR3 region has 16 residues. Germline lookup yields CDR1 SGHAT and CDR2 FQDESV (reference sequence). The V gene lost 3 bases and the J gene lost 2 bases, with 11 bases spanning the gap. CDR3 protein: CASSFPTGTGANVLTF. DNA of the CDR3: TGTGCCAGCAGCTTTCCAACAGGGACTGGGGCCAACGTCCTGACTTTC.

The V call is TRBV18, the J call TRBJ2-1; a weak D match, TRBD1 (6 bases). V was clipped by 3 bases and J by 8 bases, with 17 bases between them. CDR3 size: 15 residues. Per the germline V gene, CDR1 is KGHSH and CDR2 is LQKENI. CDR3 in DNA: TGTGCCAGCTCACCCACGGTGGGGACACGACATGAGCAGTTCTTC. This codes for CASSPTVGTRHEQFF.

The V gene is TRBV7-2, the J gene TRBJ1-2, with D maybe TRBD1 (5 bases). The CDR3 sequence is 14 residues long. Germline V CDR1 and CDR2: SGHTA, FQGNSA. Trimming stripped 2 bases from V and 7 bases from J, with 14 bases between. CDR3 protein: CASSLNLQGGGYTF. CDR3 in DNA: TGTGCCAGCAGCTTAAATCTCCAGGGTGGTGGCTACACCTTC.

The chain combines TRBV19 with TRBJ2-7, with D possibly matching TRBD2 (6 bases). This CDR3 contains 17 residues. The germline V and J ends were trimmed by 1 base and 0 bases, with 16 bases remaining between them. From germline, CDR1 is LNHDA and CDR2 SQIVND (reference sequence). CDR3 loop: CASSIGGSGGTSYEQYF. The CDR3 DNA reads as TGTGCCAGTAGTATAGGAGGATCGGGCGGGACCTCCTACGAGCAGTACTTC.

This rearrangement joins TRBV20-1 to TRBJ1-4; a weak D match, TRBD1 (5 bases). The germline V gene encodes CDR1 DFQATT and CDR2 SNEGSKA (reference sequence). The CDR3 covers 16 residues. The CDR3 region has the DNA TGCAGCGCACGGCCAATACCTTCTGGGGCCGCAGGGAAACTGTTTTTT. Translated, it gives CSARPIPSGAAGKLFF.

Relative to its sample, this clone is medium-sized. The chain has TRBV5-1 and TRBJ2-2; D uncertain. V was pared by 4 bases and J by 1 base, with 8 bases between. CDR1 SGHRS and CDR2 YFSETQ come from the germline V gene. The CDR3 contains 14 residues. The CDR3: CASSMAVNTGELFF. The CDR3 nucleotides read TGCGCCAGCAGCATGGCAGTGAACACCGGGGAGCTGTTTTTT.

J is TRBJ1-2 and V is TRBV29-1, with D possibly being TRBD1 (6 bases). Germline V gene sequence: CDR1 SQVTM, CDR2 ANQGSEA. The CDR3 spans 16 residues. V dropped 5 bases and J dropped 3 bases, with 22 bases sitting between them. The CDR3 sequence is CSVINNGEGGHYGYTF. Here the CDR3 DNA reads TGCAGCGTTATAAACAACGGGGAAGGGGGGCACTATGGCTACACCTTC. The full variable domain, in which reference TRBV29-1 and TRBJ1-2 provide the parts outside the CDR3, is SAVISQKPSRDICQRGTSLTIQCQVDSQVTMMFWYRQQPGQSLTLIATANQGSEATYESGFVIDKFPISRPNLTFSTLTVSNMSPEDSSIYLCSVINNGEGGHYGYTFGSGTRLTVV.

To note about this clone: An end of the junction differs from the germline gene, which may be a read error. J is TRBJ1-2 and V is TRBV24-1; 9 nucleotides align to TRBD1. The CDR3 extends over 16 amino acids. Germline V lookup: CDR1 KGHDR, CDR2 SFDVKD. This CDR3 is CATSDQTTGGFTGYRF. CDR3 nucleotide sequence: TGTGCCACCAGTGATCAAACGACAGGGGGATTCACTGGCTACCGCTTC.

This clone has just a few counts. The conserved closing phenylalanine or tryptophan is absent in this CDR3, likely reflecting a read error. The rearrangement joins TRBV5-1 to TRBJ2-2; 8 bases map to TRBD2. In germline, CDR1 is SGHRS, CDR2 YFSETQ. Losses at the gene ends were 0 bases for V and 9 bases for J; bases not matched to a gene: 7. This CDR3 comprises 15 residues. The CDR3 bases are TGCGCCAGCAGCTTGGACTACGGGGGGGCCAGGGAGCTGTTTCTT. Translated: CASSLDYGGARELFL.

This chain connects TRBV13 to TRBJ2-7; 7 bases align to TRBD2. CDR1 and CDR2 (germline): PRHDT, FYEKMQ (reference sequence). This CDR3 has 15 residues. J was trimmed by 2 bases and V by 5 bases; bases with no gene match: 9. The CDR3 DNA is TGTGCCAGCAGCCCCGGGGCTAGCGGACCCTACGAGCAGTACTTC. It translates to CASSPGASGPYEQYF.

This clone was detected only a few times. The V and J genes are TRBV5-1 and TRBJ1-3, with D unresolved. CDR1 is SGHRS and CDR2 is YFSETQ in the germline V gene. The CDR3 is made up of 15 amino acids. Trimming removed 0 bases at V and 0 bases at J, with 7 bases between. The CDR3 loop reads CASSLVGASGNTIYF. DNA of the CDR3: TGCGCCAGCAGCTTGGTGGGTGCCTCTGGAAACACCATATATTTT.

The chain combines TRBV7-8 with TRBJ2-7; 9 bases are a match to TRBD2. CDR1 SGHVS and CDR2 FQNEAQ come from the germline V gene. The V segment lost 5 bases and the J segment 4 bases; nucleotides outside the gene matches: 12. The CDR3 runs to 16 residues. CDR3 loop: CASSPASGTSLYEQYF. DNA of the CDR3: TGTGCCAGCAGCCCAGCCTCCGGGACTAGCTTATACGAGCAGTACTTC.

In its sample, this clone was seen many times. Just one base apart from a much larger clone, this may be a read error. CDR3 in amino acids: CASSPLTAGGGDYEQYF. In DNA form, the CDR3 reads TGTGCCAGTAGTCCCCTGACCGCGGGGGGGGGGGACTACGAGCAGTACTTC. The genes are TRBV19 and TRBJ2-7; TRBD2 matches 9 bases. The CDR3 sequence is 17 residues long. CDR1 is LNHDA and CDR2 is SQIVND in the germline V gene (reference sequence). The trim removed 5 bases at V and 3 bases at J, leaving 14 bases unmatched.